This T cell receptor (beta chain) was recovered during a study of cytomegalovirus exposure and HLA in healthy donors. Whole-study findings and limits: Despite most TCR sequences being rare, some public TCRs occurred in many donors. The investigators catalogued 164 TCR beta chains as cytomegalovirus-associated. It was reported that the classifier diagnosed cytomegalovirus status with high specificity and sensitivity in both the original and validation cohorts. The tendency of first-cohort TCR clusters to co-occur in the approximately 120 validation repertoires was identified by a subsequent analysis.

As regards this clone: Its antigen is not known.

Sequenced by immunoSEQ multiplex PCR; TCRdb stores in-frame clones only, minus some. The sample has about 130,000 clones; 89% are singletons. This CDR3 has 16 residues. The ends were cut back, 7 bases at V and 8 bases at J, with 23 bases in the middle. CDR1 is SNHLY and CDR2 is FYNNEI in the germline V gene. The clonotype comes from a woman aged 18-29 years in good health and CMV-seropositive. Material for sequencing was PBMCs. This chain uses TRBV2 with TRBJ2-2; D perhaps matches TRBD2 (6 bases). The CDR3 DNA reads as TGTGCCAGCACCGGGGACTCGAGGGGAGCTCTAGGGGAGCTGTTTTTT. Translated: CASTGDSRGALGELFF.